This T cell receptor beta chain was obtained from a study of cytomegalovirus exposure and HLA in healthy donors. CDR3 length: 16 residues. The V and J ends lost 0 bases and 4 bases, in that order; junction bases with no gene match: 6. Germline V CDR1 and CDR2: MNHEY, SMNVEV (reference sequence). Sequencing was performed with immunoSEQ multiplex PCR; in TCRdb, only in-frame clones are kept and a portion is missing. This table holds about 55,000 clones, around 90% found once. Sequencing was carried out using PBMCs. The chain recombines TRBV27 with TRBJ2-3, with TRBD1 matching over 8 bases. This clonotype originated in a man younger than 30 in good health and CMV-seronegative. The CDR3 coding sequence is TGTGCCAGCAGTTTATCGGACAGGGCCTGGGCAGATACGCAGTATTTT. It encodes CASSLSDRAWADTQYF.